This T cell receptor (beta chain) appears in the sequencing data of a study of control samples from healthy donors and cancer patients. Germline V gives CDR1 MNHEY, CDR2 SVGAGI. V lost 6 bases to trimming and J lost 4 bases; unmatched junction nucleotides: 5. This CDR3 has 13 residues. Only in-frame clones appear in the TCRdb table, and some are missing; sequencing was by immunoSEQ multiplex PCR. Of about 44,000 clones listed, roughly three quarters are singletons. The origin of this receptor is a male donor with melanoma. V gene TRBV6-5 combines with J gene TRBJ2-7, with 8 bases fitting TRBD2. The sequenced sample consisted of formalin-fixed, paraffin-embedded tissue. The CDR3 DNA follows: TGTGCCAGCAGGGGACGGGAGGGATACGAGCAGTACTTC. Translating it yields CASRGREGYEQYF.